This T cell receptor beta chain derives from a study of T-cell reconstitution after alpha-beta-depleted transplantation in children. Germline-derived CDR1 and CDR2 are DFQATT and SNEGSKA (reference sequence). The ends were cut back, 5 bases at V and 5 bases at J, with 13 bases in the middle. This CDR3 contains 13 residues. Whole-study results and caveats: Several hundred graft clones that had expanded were reportedly the source of alpha-beta T cells about two months after transplant. Hyperexpanded clones declined; after one year, newly produced T cells mostly supplied diversity. The origin of high day-60 TCRbeta diversity in some patients lay in surviving recipient T cells and thymic progenitors.

As for this clonotype: Antigen unknown.

This sample's TCRbeta library carried unique molecular identifier barcodes. TCRdb reprocessed the PCR reads via MiXCR and lists one record per CDR3 protein. The sample has about 830,000 distinct CDR3 sequences; around 17% are singletons. The receptor comes from a male patient under 18 who had a stem cell transplant for acute lymphoblastic leukemia, so the T cells may come from the graft donor. The chain has TRBV20-1 and TRBJ2-1; possible D gene TRBD2, 5 bases. The material sequenced was PBMCs, mostly from graft donor cells, taken 360 days after TCRalphabeta/CD19-depleted stem cell transplant. For the CDR3, the DNA is TGCAGTGCTCTCCGGAGGTTCCACAATGAGCAGTTCTTC. This gives the protein CSALRRFHNEQFF.